This T cell receptor (beta chain) is drawn from a study of T cell responses to AZD1222 COVID-19 vaccine. Study details: Second doses at about 4 or about 12 weeks were pooled.

Findings of the study overall: An increase in Spike-specific TCR breadth and depth was observed after two AZD1222 doses. Researchers report vaccine-associated CD4 TCRs spanning spike, with dominance at 160-218 and 743-854. At baseline, seropositivity was found in only a handful of AZD1222 recipients.

Profiled with immunoSEQ multiplex PCR; TCRdb holds only in-frame clones, not every one. The table shows around 100,000 clones, with roughly 90% occurring only once. This clone was seen just once. Its cognate antigen is unknown. Germline V lookup: CDR1 SQVTM, CDR2 ANQGSEA. The CDR3 loop spans 12 amino acids. The V end was cut by 5 bases, the J end by 5 bases, with 12 bases between. The sample consisted of peripheral blood, taken on day 0 of AZD1222 vaccination. The TCR originated in an adult in good health. This rearrangement joins TRBV29-1 to TRBJ1-2; D is perhaps TRBD1 (5 bases). The CDR3 reads CSVLQERYGYTF. In DNA, the CDR3 is TGCAGCGTTCTACAGGAGAGGTATGGCTACACCTTC.